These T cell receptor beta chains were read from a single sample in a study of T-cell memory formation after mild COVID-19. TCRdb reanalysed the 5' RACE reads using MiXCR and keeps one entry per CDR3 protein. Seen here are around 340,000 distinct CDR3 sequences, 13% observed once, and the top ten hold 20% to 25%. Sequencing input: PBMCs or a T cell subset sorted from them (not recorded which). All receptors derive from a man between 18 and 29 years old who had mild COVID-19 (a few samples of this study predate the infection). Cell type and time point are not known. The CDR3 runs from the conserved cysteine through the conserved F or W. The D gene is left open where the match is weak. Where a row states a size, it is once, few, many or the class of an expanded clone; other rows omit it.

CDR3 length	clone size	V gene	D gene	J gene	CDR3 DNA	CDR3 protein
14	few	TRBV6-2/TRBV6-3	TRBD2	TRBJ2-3	TGTGCCAGCATTCGCGGGGGGCGCACAGATACGCAGTATTTT	CASIRGGRTDTQYF
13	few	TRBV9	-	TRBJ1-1	TGTGCCAGCAGCGTACCAGGGGAGGGTGAAGCTTTCTTT	CASSVPGEGEAFF
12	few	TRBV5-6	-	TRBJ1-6	TGTGCCAGCAGCCCAGTCGATAGGACCCTCCACTTT	CASSPVDRTLHF
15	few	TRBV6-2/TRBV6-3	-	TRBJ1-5	TGTGCCAGCAGTTACTCGCCATTCAGCAATCAGCCCCAGCATTTT	CASSYSPFSNQPQHF
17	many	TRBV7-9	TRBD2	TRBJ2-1	TGTGCCAGCAGCCTCGGGACTAGCGGGGGGGCTTACAATGAGCAGTTCTTC	CASSLGTSGGAYNEQFF
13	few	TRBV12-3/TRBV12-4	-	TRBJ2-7	TGTGCCAGCACCGAAGGTAACCCTTACGAGCAGTACTTC	CASTEGNPYEQYF
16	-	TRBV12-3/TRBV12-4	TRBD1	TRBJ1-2	TGTGCCAGCAGTCTTTCCCCGGGACAGAAGAACTATGGCTACACCTTC	CASSLSPGQKNYGYTF
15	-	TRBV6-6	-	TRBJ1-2	TGTGCCAGCAGTCCCCGGACCAGTCGCCCCTATGGCTACACCTTC	CASSPRTSRPYGYTF
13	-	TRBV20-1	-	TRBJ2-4	TGCAGTGCTAGAGATGGAGGGGTCGACATTCAGTACTTC	CSARDGGVDIQYF
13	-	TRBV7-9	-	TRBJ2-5	TGTGCCACCAACTGGGACGTAGAAGAGACCCAGTACTTC	CATNWDVEETQYF
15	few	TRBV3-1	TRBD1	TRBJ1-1	TGTGCCAGCAGCGCCGGGGACAGGGGATACACTGAAGCTTTCTTT	CASSAGDRGYTEAFF
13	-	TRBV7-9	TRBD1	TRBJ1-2	TGTGCCAGCAGCCGACAGGGGTTTTTTGGCTACACCTTC	CASSRQGFFGYTF
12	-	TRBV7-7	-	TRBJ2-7	TGTGCCAGCAGCTCCTGGGACGGTGAGCAGTACTTC	CASSSWDGEQYF
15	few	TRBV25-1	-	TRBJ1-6	TGTGCCAGCAGTGAATTTGGGGGGATCCGTTCACCCCTCCACTTT	CASSEFGGIRSPLHF
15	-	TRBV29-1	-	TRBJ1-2	TGCAGCGTTGATCGCCGGGGAGGGATCAACTATGGCTACACCTTC	CSVDRRGGINYGYTF
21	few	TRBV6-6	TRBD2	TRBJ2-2	TGTGCCAGCAGTTACCCAATGACTAGCCGGATACCAGAGTCCAACACCGGGGAGCTGTTTTTT	CASSYPMTSRIPESNTGELFF
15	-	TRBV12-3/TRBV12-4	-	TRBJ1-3	TGTGCCAGCAGAAGACAGGTTTCCTCTGGAAACACCATATATTTT	CASRRQVSSGNTIYF
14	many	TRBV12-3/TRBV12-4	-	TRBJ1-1	TGTGCCAGCACCGCGGGGGAGGCACGGACTGAAGCTTTCTTT	CASTAGEARTEAFF
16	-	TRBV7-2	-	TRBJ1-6	TGTGCCAGCAGCCCCCAGGCTGGAGGCTATCATTCACCCCTCCACTTT	CASSPQAGGYHSPLHF
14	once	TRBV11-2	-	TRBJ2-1	TGTGCCAGCAGCTCGAGGGACGCTTACAATGAGCAGTTCTTC	CASSSRDAYNEQFF
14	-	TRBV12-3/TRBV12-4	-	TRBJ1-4	TGTGCCAGCAGTTTTGGTCCCTTAGGAGAAAAACTGTTTTTT	CASSFGPLGEKLFF
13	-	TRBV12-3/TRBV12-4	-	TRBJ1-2	TGTGCCAGCAGTTCCAGGCTTTCCTATGGCTACACCTTC	CASSSRLSYGYTF
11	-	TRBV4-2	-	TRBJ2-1	TGTGCCAGCAGCCAAGATAGGGAGCAGTTCTTC	CASSQDREQFF
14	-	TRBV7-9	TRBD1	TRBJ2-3	TGTGCCAGCCGCCCAGAGGGGGCCGGGAATACGCAGTATTTT	CASRPEGAGNTQYF
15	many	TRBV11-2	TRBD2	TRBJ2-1	TGTGCCAGCAGCTTAGGGCTAGCGGGGATTGGTGAGCAGTTCTTC	CASSLGLAGIGEQFF
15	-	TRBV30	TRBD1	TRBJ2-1	TGTGCCTGGAGTGTAGGGACAGGGGTTGACAATGAGCAGTTCTTC	CAWSVGTGVDNEQFF
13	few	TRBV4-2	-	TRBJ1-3	TGTGCCAGCAGCCAAGAACCCCCGGGCACCATATATTTT	CASSQEPPGTIYF
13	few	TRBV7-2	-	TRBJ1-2	TGTGCCAGCAGCCCAGATGTGGGGACTGGCTACACCTTC	CASSPDVGTGYTF
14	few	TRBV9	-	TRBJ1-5	TGTGCCAGCAGCGTCAGGGACGGCGGTCAGCCCCAGCATTTT	CASSVRDGGQPQHF
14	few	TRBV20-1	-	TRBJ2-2	TGCAGTGCACCGGGGCAGGCGAACACCGGGGAGCTGTTTTTT	CSAPGQANTGELFF
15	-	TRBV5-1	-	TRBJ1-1	TGCGCCAGCAGCCTATCCGTCGCTGGGGGCACTGAAGCTTTCTTT	CASSLSVAGGTEAFF
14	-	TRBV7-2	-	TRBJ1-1	TGTGCCAGCAGCTCTGTTGGGGGGAGCACTGAAGCTTTCTTT	CASSSVGGSTEAFF
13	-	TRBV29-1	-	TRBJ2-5	TGCAGCGTTGACCCCGCAGGGCACGAGACCCAGTACTTC	CSVDPAGHETQYF
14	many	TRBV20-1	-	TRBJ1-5	TGCAGTGCCACACAGGCCGAAGGCAATCAGCCCCAGCATTTT	CSATQAEGNQPQHF
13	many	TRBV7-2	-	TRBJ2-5	TGTGCCAGCAGCCAGGGTCCCGAAGAGACCCAGTACTTC	CASSQGPEETQYF
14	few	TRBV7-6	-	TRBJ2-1	TGTGCCAGCAGCTCCAGGCCCTCCTACAATGAGCAGTTCTTC	CASSSRPSYNEQFF
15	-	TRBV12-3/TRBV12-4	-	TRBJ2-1	TGTGCCAGCAGTTTTATGAGGGGCTCCTACAATGAGCAGTTCTTC	CASSFMRGSYNEQFF
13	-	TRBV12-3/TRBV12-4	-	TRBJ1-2	TGTGCCAGCAGTTTGCGGAGGGGCTATGGCTACACCTTC	CASSLRRGYGYTF
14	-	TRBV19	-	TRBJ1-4	TGTGCCAGTAGTCTAGCGGGTTTTAATGAAAAACTGTTTTTT	CASSLAGFNEKLFF
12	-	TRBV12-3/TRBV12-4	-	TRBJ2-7	TGTGCCAGCAGTCGGACGGTCTACGAGCAGTACTTC	CASSRTVYEQYF
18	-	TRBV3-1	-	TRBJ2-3	TGTGCCAGCAGCCAATCCCGACGGTACAGGGTGGGGACAGATACGCAGTATTTT	CASSQSRRYRVGTDTQYF
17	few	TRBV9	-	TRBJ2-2	TGTGCCAGCAGCGTAGGAGGCAGAAGAGGGTACACCGGGGAGCTGTTTTTT	CASSVGGRRGYTGELFF
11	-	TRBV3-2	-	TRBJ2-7	TGTGCCAGCAGCGGCCAATACGAGCAGTACTTC	CASSGQYEQYF
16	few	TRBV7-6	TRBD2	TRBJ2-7	TGTGCCAGCAGCTTCGGGCAGCGGGGGGATGATTACGAGCAGTACTTC	CASSFGQRGDDYEQYF